This entry lists 18 T cell receptor beta chains sequenced from one sample in a study of PD-1 blockade in classical Hodgkin lymphoma. The repertoire was sequenced with immunoSEQ multiplex PCR; TCRdb's copy has only in-frame clones and lacks some. Of 15,000 to 18,000 clones listed, around 84% are singletons. Time point described: newly diagnosed, previously untreated cHL patient sample. CD4+ T cells were purified from thawed PBMCs by magnetic negative selection. The specimen sequenced was CD4+ T cells from blood. The receptors shown here come from a human donor with classical Hodgkin lymphoma.

The gene calls are TRBV4-3 and TRBJ2-7; a possible D gene is TRBD2 (6 bases). Trimming pared 0 bases from V and 2 bases from J, leaving 14 bases between. Germline CDR1 reads LGHNA; CDR2 reads YSLEER. The CDR3 totals 16 residues. The CDR3 region is CASSQELLAPAYEQYF. Written as DNA, the CDR3 is TGCGCCAGCAGCCAAGAGTTACTAGCCCCCGCCTACGAGCAGTACTTC.

This clone was found a few times. The chain is built from TRBV2 and TRBJ2-4; no clear D. The germline gives CDR1 SNHLY, CDR2 FYNNEI. The V end was cut by 6 bases, the J end by 9 bases, with 12 bases between. There are 12 residues in the CDR3. CDR3 in DNA: TGTGCCAGCAGAGACGACCGCGGCATTCAGTACTTC. Amino acid sequence: CASRDDRGIQYF.

This clone was seen only a few times. The chain joins TRBV4-3 to TRBJ1-2; weak D call: TRBD1 (6 bases). Germline V gene sequence: CDR1 LGHNA, CDR2 YSLEER. This CDR3 has 13 amino acids. V gave up 0 bases and J gave up 7 bases, with 9 bases separating them. The CDR3 region has the DNA TGCGCCAGCAGCCAAGATTCAGGGGCTGGCTACACCTTC. As protein: CASSQDSGAGYTF.

The chain joins TRBV5-4 to TRBJ1-2; TRBD1 matches at 7 bases. CDR3 size: 16 residues. After removal of 1 base from V and 9 bases from J, the junction contained 15 bases not matched to a gene. Looked up from germline, CDR1 is SGHNT and CDR2 is YYREEE (reference sequence). The chain's CDR3 is CASSLPMGQHSFRYTF. DNA for the CDR3: TGTGCCAGCAGCTTGCCCATGGGACAGCACAGTTTCCGCTACACCTTC.

This clone was recorded only once. The J gene is TRBJ2-5, the V gene TRBV5-4, with 8 positions matching TRBD1. The tail of the sequence fits TRBJ2-7 better, so the J call may be wrong. This CDR3 has 13 residues. Looked up from germline, CDR1 is SGHNT and CDR2 is YYREEE (reference sequence). CDR3 region: CASRKDRGYEQYF. The CDR3 DNA follows: TGTGCCAGCAGGAAAGACAGGGGCTACGAGCAGTACTTC.

The DNA of the CDR3 is TGTGCCAGCAGCTTAGTCCCTCGACAGAACACTGAAGCTTTCTTT. Residues: CASSLVPRQNTEAFF. The chain is built from TRBV11-2 and TRBJ1-1; no firm D call. The CDR3 has 15 residues. The germline V gene encodes CDR1 SGHAT and CDR2 FQNNGV. V gave up 1 base and J gave up 1 base, with 10 bases separating them.

In this sample, this clone turned up once. This sequence joins TRBV28 and TRBJ1-2, with 8 bases fitting TRBD1. There are 14 residues in the CDR3. Germline CDR1 reads MDHEN; CDR2 reads SYDVKM. Losses at the gene ends were 2 bases for V and 6 bases for J; bases not matched to a gene: 5. DNA of the CDR3: TGTGCCAGCAGTTTAATGGACAGGGACCATGGCTACACCTTC. This gives the protein CASSLMDRDHGYTF.

The chain employs TRBV29-1 and TRBJ1-1, with D uncertain. V lost 5 bases and J 1 base, leaving 14 bases between the germline ends. The V gene's germline CDR1 is SQVTM and CDR2 ANQGSEA. The CDR3 spans 14 residues. CDR3 in DNA: TGCAGCGTTTCCACCGGGCCAGGGAACACTGAAGCTTTCTTT. Translation: CSVSTGPGNTEAFF.

V gene TRBV15 combines with J gene TRBJ2-2, with D uncertain. Germline assignment: CDR1 LNHNV and CDR2 YYDKDF (reference sequence). V was clipped by 0 bases and J by 5 bases, with 13 bases between them. This CDR3 is 16 amino acids long. CDR3: CATSRDIIFGTGELFF. Here the CDR3 DNA reads TGTGCCACCAGCAGAGATATCATTTTTGGGACCGGGGAGCTGTTTTTT.

The chain has TRBV27 and TRBJ1-2; 11 bases are a match to TRBD1. The CDR3 is 15 amino acids. V shed 5 bases and J 4 bases; nucleotides not matched to a gene: 6. Per the germline V gene, CDR1 is MNHEY and CDR2 is SMNVEV (reference sequence). The DNA of the CDR3 is TGTGCCAGCAGTAGGACAGGGGGCCAGGGCTATGGCTACACCTTC. Translation: CASSRTGGQGYGYTF.

The gene calls are TRBV4-1 and TRBJ2-3, with D perhaps matching TRBD2 (6 bases). V lost 4 bases and J lost 0, with 14 bases in between. CDR1 MGHRA and CDR2 YSYEKL come from the germline V gene. The CDR3 totals 16 residues. The CDR3 reads CASSPGVRPSTDTQYF. Here the CDR3 DNA reads TGCGCCAGCAGCCCGGGGGTCAGACCTAGCACAGATACGCAGTATTTT.

The chain is built from TRBV7-2 and TRBJ2-5; D could derive from TRBD1 or TRBD2 (5 bases each). The CDR3 extends over 15 amino acids. CDR1 is SGHTA, CDR2 FQGNSA, per germline. V dropped 5 bases and J dropped 2 bases, with 15 bases sitting between them. This CDR3 reads CASSLGTVGQETQYF. The CDR3 DNA reads as TGTGCCAGCAGCCTCGGGACGGTGGGGCAAGAGACCCAGTACTTC. The variable domain in full, with the rest retrieved from reference TRBV7-2 and TRBJ2-5, is GAGVSQSPSNKVTEKGKDVELRCDPISGHTALYWYRQSLGQGLEFLIYFQGNSAPDKSGLPSDRFSAERTGGSVSTLTIQRTQQEDSAVYLCASSLGTVGQETQYFGPGTRLLVL.

This clone was observed once. The rearrangement links TRBV2 to TRBJ2-5, with D uncertain. This CDR3 has 11 amino acids. CDR1 SNHLY and CDR2 FYNNEI come from the germline V gene. V was shortened by 2 bases and J by 5 bases, with 3 bases between the two germline ends. The CDR3 nucleotides read TGTGCCAGCAGTGAAATGGAGACCCAGTACTTC. Translated, it gives CASSEMETQYF. Full variable domain (outside the CDR3, taken from reference TRBV2 and TRBJ2-5): EPEVTQTPSHQVTQMGQEVILRCVPISNHLYFYWYRQILGQKVEFLVSFYNNEISEKSEIFDDQFSVERPDGSNFTLKIRSTKLEDSAMYFCASSEMETQYFGPGTRLLVL.

The chain links TRBV7-2 to TRBJ2-7, with TRBD2 matching over 9 bases. CDR1 and CDR2 (germline): SGHTA, FQGNSA. This CDR3 is 15 amino acids long. J was trimmed by 3 bases and V by 4 bases; bases with no gene match: 7. The CDR3: CASSSDSGSGYEQYF. CDR3 sequence (DNA): TGTGCCAGCAGCTCCGATAGCGGGAGCGGCTACGAGCAGTACTTC.

V gene TRBV27 combines with J gene TRBJ2-1; maybe TRBD1 (5 bases). Deletions cut 2 bases from V and 3 bases from J, with 14 bases between. The CDR3 covers 16 residues. CDR1 and CDR2 from the germline V gene are MNHEY and SMNVEV (reference sequence). The CDR3 protein is CASSLRGESLYNEQFF. CDR3 in DNA: TGTGCCAGCAGTTTAAGGGGCGAGAGTCTCTACAATGAGCAGTTCTTC.

CDR3 bases: TGCGCCAGCAGCTCCGGACTAGCGGGAGGGCCGAGAGAGACCCAGTACTTC. Encoded protein: CASSSGLAGGPRETQYF. The chain recombines TRBV5-1 with TRBJ2-5, with 15 bases fitting TRBD2. The ends lost 3 bases at V and 4 bases at J; junction bases unmatched: 7. Germline lookup yields CDR1 SGHRS and CDR2 YFSETQ. The length of the CDR3 is 17 residues.

The chain is built from TRBV18 and TRBJ2-3; no definite D call. Germline values: CDR1 KGHSH, CDR2 LQKENI. The CDR3 consists of 14 residues. The ends were cut back, 1 base at V and 4 bases at J, with 9 bases in the middle. The CDR3 spells CASSPQLGSDTQYF. The CDR3 DNA reads TGTGCCAGCTCACCACAGCTGGGTTCAGATACGCAGTATTTT.

The CDR3 reads CASSQTGNTEAFF. CDR3 nucleotide sequence: TGTGCCAGCAGTCAGACAGGGAACACTGAAGCTTTCTTT. The rearrangement links TRBV6-1 to TRBJ1-1; a weak D match, TRBD1 (6 bases). This CDR3 comprises 13 residues. Trimming removed 5 bases at V and 1 base at J, with 8 bases between. The germline gives CDR1 MNHNS, CDR2 SASEGT.